This T cell receptor (beta chain) was captured by sequencing in a study of shared clonotypes between healthy human individuals. Study-wide results and caveats: When compared with the clonotypes that were shared by all four sorted-subset donors, the non-shared clonotypes turned out to have lower generation probabilities. An effect of sequencing depth on clonotype sharing among donors was expected.

The CDR3 runs 14 residues. Trimming at V came to 2 bases and at J to 4 bases, leaving 5 bases not matched to a gene. Germline assignment: CDR1 SGHDT and CDR2 YYEEEE. Only CD45RO-negative cells positively selected for CCR7 counted as naive CD8 cells, so terminally differentiated effector memory CD45RA+ cells were excluded. Donation came from healthy HIV-negative adults that had no recent acute infections or vaccinations. Genomic DNA per cell subset filled all wells of several immunoSEQ plates. TCRdb's table, derived via immunoSEQ multiplex PCR, lists solely in-frame clones and lacks some. Of about 820,000 clones listed, about 91% are singletons. As to this clone: Its antigen remains unknown.

The source material was naive CD8+ T cells sorted from blood. This sequence originates from a man under 40 in good health. The chain links TRBV5-6 to TRBJ1-1; the match to TRBD1 covers 7 bases. The CDR3, as DNA: TGTGCCAGCAGCTTTGGATCAGGGGGCACTGAAGCTTTCTTT. This gives the protein CASSFGSGGTEAFF.